This passage covers 2 T cell receptor beta chains from one sample sequenced in a study of blood T cells in healthy people across ages. The use of a sample-barcoded 5' primer and a J-beta primer mix characterized a second PCR of about 7 to 12 cycles. Each CDR3 protein gets one entry after TCRdb re-called the 5' RACE reads with MiXCR. This table has hundreds of thousands of distinct CDR3 sequences, 29% appearing once. Sequences were obtained from blood. These receptors were taken from a woman of 80 years or more in good health.

This clonotype was seen ten or more times. The V gene is TRBV6-2 or TRBV6-3, the J gene TRBJ2-1; a weak D match, TRBD2 (6 bases). There are 15 residues in the CDR3. Trimming cost V 5 bases and J 0 bases, with 11 bases left between them. Looked up from germline, CDR1 is MNHEY and CDR2 is SVGEGT. The CDR3, as DNA: TGTGCCAGCAGTCTCGGGACTCGCTCCTACAATGAGCAGTTCTTC. Amino acid sequence: CASSLGTRSYNEQFF.

A note on this clonotype: One base away lies a much larger clone, so this may be a sequencing read error. The gene calls are TRBV7-2 and TRBJ2-3, with 9 nucleotides matching TRBD2. Germline values: CDR1 SGHTA, CDR2 FQGNSA. The CDR3 extends over 14 amino acids. CDR3 DNA: TGTGCCAGCACCTTACGCGGGGGGGAAGATACGCAGTATTTT. This sequence encodes CASTLRGGEDTQYF.